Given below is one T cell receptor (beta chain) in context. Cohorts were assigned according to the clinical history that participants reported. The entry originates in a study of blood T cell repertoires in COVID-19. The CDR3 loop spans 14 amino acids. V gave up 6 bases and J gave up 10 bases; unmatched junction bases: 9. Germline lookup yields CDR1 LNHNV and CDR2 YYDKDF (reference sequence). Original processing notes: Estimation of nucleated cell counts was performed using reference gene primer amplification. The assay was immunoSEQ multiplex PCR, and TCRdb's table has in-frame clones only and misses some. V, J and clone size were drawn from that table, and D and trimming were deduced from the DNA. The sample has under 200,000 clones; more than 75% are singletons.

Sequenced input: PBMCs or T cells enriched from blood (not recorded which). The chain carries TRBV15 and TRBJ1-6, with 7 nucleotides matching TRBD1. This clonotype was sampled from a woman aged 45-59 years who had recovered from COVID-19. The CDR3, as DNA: TGTGCCACCAGGCCGACAGGGAGAAGCTCACCCCTCCACTTT. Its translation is CATRPTGRSSPLHF.